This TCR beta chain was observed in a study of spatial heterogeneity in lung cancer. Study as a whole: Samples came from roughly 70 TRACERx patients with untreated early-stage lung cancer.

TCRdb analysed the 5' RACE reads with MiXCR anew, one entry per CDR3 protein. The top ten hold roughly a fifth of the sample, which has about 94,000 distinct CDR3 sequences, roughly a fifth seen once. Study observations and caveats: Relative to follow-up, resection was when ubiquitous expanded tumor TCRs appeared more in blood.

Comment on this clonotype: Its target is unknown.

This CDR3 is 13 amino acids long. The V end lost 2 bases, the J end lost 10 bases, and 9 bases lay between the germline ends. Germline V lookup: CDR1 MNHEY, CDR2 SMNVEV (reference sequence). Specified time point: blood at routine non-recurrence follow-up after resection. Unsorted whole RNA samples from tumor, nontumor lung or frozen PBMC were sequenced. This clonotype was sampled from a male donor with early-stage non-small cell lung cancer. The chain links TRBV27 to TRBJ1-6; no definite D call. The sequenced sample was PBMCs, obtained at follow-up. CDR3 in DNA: TGTGCCAGCAGTTTACATACAGACTCACCCCTCCACTTT. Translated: CASSLHTDSPLHF.